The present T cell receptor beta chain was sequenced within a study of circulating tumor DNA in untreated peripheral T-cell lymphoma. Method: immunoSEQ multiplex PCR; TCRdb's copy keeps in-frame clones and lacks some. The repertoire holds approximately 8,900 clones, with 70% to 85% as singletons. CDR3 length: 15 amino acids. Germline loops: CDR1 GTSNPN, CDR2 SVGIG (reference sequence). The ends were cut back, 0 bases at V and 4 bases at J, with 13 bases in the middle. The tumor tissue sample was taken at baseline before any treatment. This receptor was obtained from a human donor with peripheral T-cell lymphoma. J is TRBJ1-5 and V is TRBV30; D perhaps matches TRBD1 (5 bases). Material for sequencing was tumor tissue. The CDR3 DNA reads TGTGCCTGGAGTGTCTTCGGGACGGCTAATCAGCCCCAGCATTTT. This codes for CAWSVFGTANQPQHF.